The clone carrying this TCR beta chain was counted a single time. Antigen specificity is unknown. V shed 2 bases and J shed 2 bases, with 12 bases lying between them. This CDR3 comprises 15 residues. Germline V CDR1 and CDR2: MNHEY, SVGAGI. Donors likely had unrecorded immune exposures despite being nominally healthy when sampled. PCR amplification relied on 60 Vbeta primers (plus 13 Jbeta primers). Data came from immunoSEQ multiplex PCR; TCRdb stores just in-frame clones and leaves some out. The data contain about 160,000 clones, approximately 78% of them singletons. These data originate in a study of cytomegalovirus exposure and HLA in healthy donors. In the study overall: Earlier sequencing of some 190 million T cells yielded under 120 million unique TCR beta sequences. Study outcomes and limitations: Of the V segments, some could not be distinguished, including TRBV6-2 and TRBV6-3, and were excluded. When the data were analyzed later, several of the most significant clusters appeared to be linked to common viral pathogens.

The chain is built from TRBV6-5 and TRBJ2-5; no reliable D call. Sequencing input: PBMCs. The TCR was taken from a male donor in good health and CMV-seropositive. The CDR3 coding sequence is TGTGCCAGCAGTTACCCGTTCTCGGTTCAAGAGACCCAGTACTTC. Amino acid sequence: CASSYPFSVQETQYF.